This T cell receptor beta chain was documented in a study of vaccination and CD4 T cells after COVID-19 (dated by TCRdb to 2022 to 2024). In terms of the full investigation: Six males and four females were included in the convalescent cohort, with two Hispanic individuals, seven Caucasians, two Asians and one multiracial person represented. Each participant got two doses of either the Pfizer-BioNTech BNT162b2 vaccine (n=8) or the Moderna mRNA-1273 vaccine (n=2). Post-COVID blood samples from convalescent patients were collected a median of approximately 93 days after diagnosis, with a range of roughly 35 to 180 days. The time from the second vaccine dose to post-vaccine blood sampling had a median of roughly 79 days and ranged from about 14 to 241 days. For stimulating the cultures, overlapping spike peptide pools were used, derived from SARS-CoV-2 as well as from the common cold coronaviruses HCoV-NL63, HCoV-OC43 and HCoV-229E. As controls, cultures received a CEFX viral epitope pool (the positive control), an HIV-1 Nef peptide pool (the negative control), or no peptide at all. In over 8 COVID-19 convalescent patients and a handful of infection-naive healthy vaccine recipients, the spike-specific CD4+ TCR repertoire before mRNA vaccination was compared with the repertoire after mRNA vaccination. The research as a whole found: The median count of SARS-CoV-2-reactive clonotypes went up from some 23 after infection to a few dozen after vaccination, although the change was not significant. Of the vaccine-specific clones in convalescent patients, 304 of 307, or nearly all, reacted only to SARS-CoV-2 spike and did not cross-react with common cold coronaviruses. Among convalescent patients, a median about 86% of the SARS-CoV-2-reactive clones seen after vaccination appeared only after vaccination, which suggests priming specific to the vaccine. Only a relatively small number of convalescent patients were included in the study, and early timepoints following natural infection were not analyzed.

To prepare the library, PCR was applied. TCR sequencing of DNA from cultured CD4+ T cells used the Oncomine TCR Beta short-read assay at the Johns Hopkins FTIC core. The QIAamp micro DNA kit was used to extract genomic DNA from the cultured CD4+ T cells. The Oncomine TCR Beta libraries from cultured CD4+ T cells were pooled using unique dual indexes and then sequenced on an Illumina iSeq 100. As for how the authors treated the data: Non-productive sequences were removed, and CDR3s not starting with C, not ending with F or W, or shorter than 7 amino acids were discarded. Antigen-specific clonotypes were identified using the MANAFEST web application through comparison of peptide-stimulated wells with reference and other culture wells. To be called positive, a clone needed an FDR below 0.05, an odds ratio above 5, and a productive frequency above 0.1% in at least two of three replicate wells. Clonotypes that were significantly expanded in both SARS-CoV-2 spike wells and at least one common cold coronavirus spike condition were defined as cross-reactive. CDR3 homology was assessed with Levenshtein distances (stringdist) and unrooted phylogenetic trees (ape) in R version 3.6.1. TCRdb redid the processing of the public reads, applying fastp at Q25 and MiXCR, and retained in-frame beta chains. A single entry per CDR3 protein holds the most common genes and DNA from its merged rows. It is TCRdb's table, rather than the study itself, that gives the V and J calls and clone size. In this sample the table shows some 22,000 distinct CDR3 sequences, approximately 59% of which occur a single time. The ten largest clones represent about 23% of the sample.

The germline V gene (reference sequence) sets CDR1 to LNHDA and CDR2 to SQIVND. V lost 11 bases and J lost 2 bases; the stretch between them is 16 bases long. Including cysteine and phenylalanine, the CDR3 has 13 amino acids. Only CDR3 DNA remains: 39 bases, in frame from the first base. With respect to this clonotype: What this receptor recognizes is not known. No base-level quality is on record; no much larger clone is a single base apart.

The meaning of the sample's treatment or condition label: roughly 10-day PBMC culture with coronavirus spike peptide pools or control peptides (ViraFEST assay). The study used the ViraFEST assay, which expanded antigen-specific T cells with peptide pools and then identified expanded clonotypes by TCR sequencing. Negative nucleocapsid antibody tests before and after vaccination confirmed that the healthy vaccine recipients had no prior SARS-CoV-2 infection. PBMCs were cultured at a few million per well in IMDM supplemented with about 5% human AB serum and about 10 IU/ml IL-2, with about 10 ug/ml peptide pools added. On days 3 and 7, half of the culture medium was replaced with fresh IL-2-containing medium. After less than twelve days of culture, CD4+ T cells were isolated by negative selection with the EasySep CD4+ T cell isolation kit. PBMCs were separated from whole blood using Ficoll-Paque Plus gradient centrifugation and then either used fresh or cryopreserved at -140C. Culture conditions were generally each tested in triplicate wells.

The TCR comes from a human donor who received a COVID-19 vaccine. The chain is made from TRBV19 and TRBJ2-7; TRBD2 is possibly the D segment (8 matching bases). Sequenced material: CD4+ T cells from blood, cultured in vitro, taken before SARS-CoV-2 vaccination. The CDR3 protein: CAAGGDSTYEQYF. The DNA sequence is TGTGCCGCCGGGGGGGACAGCACCTACGAGCAGTACTTC.